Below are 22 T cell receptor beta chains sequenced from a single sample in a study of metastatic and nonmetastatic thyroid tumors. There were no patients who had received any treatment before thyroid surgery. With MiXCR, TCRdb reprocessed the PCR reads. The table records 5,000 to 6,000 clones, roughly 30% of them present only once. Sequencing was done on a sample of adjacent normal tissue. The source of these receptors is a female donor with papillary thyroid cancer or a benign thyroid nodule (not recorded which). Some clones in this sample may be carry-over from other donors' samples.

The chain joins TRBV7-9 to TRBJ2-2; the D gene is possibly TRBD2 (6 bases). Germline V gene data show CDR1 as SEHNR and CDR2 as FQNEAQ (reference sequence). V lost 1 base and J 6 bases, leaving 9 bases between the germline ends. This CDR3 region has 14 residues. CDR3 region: CASSLVSSAGELFF. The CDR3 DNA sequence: TGTGCCAGCAGCTTAGTCTCTAGCGCCGGGGAGCTGTTTTTT.

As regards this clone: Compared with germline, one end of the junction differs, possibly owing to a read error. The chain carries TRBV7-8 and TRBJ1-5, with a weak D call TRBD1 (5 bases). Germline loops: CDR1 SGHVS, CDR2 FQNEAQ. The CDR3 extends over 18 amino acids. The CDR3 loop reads CPSSLRSGGSRGTQPQHF. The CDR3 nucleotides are TGTCCCAGCAGCTTAAGGTCAGGTGGGAGTCGGGGGACTCAGCCCCAGCATTTT.

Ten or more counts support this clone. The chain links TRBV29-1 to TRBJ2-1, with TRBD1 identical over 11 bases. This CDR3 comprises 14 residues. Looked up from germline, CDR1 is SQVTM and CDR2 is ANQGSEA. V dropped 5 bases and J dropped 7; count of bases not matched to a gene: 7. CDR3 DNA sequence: TGCAGCGTTCTCGGACAGGGGGCGAGTAATGAGCAGTTCTTC. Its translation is CSVLGQGASNEQFF.

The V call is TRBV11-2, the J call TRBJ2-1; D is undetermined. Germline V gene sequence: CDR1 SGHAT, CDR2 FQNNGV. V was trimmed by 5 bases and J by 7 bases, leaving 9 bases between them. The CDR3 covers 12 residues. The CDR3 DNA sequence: TGTGCCAGCAGCCCAACCGGGAATGAGCAGTTCTTC. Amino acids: CASSPTGNEQFF.

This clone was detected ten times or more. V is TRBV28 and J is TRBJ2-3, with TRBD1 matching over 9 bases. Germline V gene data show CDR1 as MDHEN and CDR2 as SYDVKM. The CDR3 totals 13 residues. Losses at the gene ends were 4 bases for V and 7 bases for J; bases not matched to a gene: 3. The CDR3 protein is CASSYRGRNTQYF. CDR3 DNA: TGTGCCAGCAGTTACAGGGGGCGAAATACGCAGTATTTT.

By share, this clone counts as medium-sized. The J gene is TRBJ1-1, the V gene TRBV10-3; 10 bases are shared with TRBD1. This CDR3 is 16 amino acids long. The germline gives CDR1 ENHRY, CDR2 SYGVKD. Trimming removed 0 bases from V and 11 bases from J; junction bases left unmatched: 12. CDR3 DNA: TGTGCCATCAGTGAGTCGGCAGACAGGGGGCCCCGCGGGGCTTTCTTT. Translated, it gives CAISESADRGPRGAFF.

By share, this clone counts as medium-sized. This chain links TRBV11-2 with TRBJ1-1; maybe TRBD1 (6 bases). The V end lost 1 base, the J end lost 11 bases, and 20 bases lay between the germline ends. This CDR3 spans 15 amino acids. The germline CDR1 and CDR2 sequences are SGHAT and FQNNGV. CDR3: CASSLVRRGKLQAFF. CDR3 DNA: TGTGCCAGCAGCTTAGTACGCAGGGGAAAACTACAGGCTTTCTTT.

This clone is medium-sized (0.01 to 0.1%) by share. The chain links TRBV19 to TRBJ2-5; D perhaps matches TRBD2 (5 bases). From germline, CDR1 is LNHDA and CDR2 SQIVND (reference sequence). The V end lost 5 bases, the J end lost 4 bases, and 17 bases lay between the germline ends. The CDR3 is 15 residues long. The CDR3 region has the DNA TGTGCCAGTAGTCCTCGAGTGACGGGGATAGAGACCCAGTACTTC. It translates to CASSPRVTGIETQYF.

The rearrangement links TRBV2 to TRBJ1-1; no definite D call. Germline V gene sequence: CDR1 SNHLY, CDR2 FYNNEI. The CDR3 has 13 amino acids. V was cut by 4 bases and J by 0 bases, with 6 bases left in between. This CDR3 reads CASSALMNTEAFF. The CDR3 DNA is TGTGCCAGCAGTGCCTTAATGAACACTGAAGCTTTCTTT.

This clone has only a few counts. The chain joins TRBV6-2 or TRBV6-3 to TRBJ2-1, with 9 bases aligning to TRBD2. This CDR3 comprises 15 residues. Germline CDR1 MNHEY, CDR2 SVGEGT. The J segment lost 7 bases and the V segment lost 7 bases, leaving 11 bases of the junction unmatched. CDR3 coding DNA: TGTGCCAGCACCTCCTCTAGCGGGACTCAGAATGAGCAGTTCTTC. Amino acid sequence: CASTSSSGTQNEQFF.

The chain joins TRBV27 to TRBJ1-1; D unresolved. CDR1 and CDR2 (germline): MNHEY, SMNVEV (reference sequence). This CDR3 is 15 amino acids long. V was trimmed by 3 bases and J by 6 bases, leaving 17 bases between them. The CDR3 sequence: CASSFAGRPSPEAFF. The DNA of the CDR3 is TGTGCCAGCAGTTTCGCGGGTCGGCCTTCGCCTGAAGCTTTCTTT.

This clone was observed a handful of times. In DNA form, the CDR3 reads TGTGCCAGCAGCAGACAGGGGGTCTCTGGAAACACCATATATTTT. It codes for CASSRQGVSGNTIYF. The rearrangement uses TRBV27 and TRBJ1-3, with 9 bases aligning to TRBD1. The CDR3 is made up of 15 amino acids. The V segment lost 6 bases and the J segment 0 bases; nucleotides outside the gene matches: 3. The germline V gene encodes CDR1 MNHEY and CDR2 SMNVEV (reference sequence).

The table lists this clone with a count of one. The CDR3 DNA sequence: TGTGCCAGCAGCCCGACCGGGACTAGCGGGAGGATTGAGCAGTTCTTC. The encoded protein is CASSPTGTSGRIEQFF. The V and J genes are TRBV11-1 and TRBJ2-1; 15 bases agree with TRBD2. CDR1 SGHAT and CDR2 FQDESV come from the germline V gene (reference sequence). V gave up 5 bases and J gave up 9 bases; unmatched junction bases: 8. The CDR3 loop spans 16 amino acids. The variable domain in full, with the rest retrieved from reference TRBV11-1 and TRBJ2-1, is EAEVAQSPRYKITEKSQAVAFWCDPISGHATLYWYRQILGQGPELLVQFQDESVVDDSQLPKDRFSAERLKGVDSTLKIQPAELGDSAMYLCASSPTGTSGRIEQFFGPGTRLTVL.

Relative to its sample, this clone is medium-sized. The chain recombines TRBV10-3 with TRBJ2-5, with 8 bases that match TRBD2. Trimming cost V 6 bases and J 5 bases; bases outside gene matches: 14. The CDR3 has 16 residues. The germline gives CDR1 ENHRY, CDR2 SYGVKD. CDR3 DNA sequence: TGTGCCATCAGAGGGGCTAGCGGGTCAGAGATGGAGACCCAGTACTTC. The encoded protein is CAIRGASGSEMETQYF.

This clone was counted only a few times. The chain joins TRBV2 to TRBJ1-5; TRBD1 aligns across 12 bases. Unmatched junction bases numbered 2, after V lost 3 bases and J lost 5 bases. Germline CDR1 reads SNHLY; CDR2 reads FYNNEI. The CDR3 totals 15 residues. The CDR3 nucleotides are TGTGCCAGCAGTGAGGGACAGGGGGCTCATCAGCCCCAGCATTTT. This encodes CASSEGQGAHQPQHF. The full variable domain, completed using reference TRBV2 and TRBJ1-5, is EPEVTQTPSHQVTQMGQEVILRCVPISNHLYFYWYRQILGQKVEFLVSFYNNEISEKSEIFDDQFSVERPDGSNFTLKIRSTKLEDSAMYFCASSEGQGAHQPQHFGDGTRLSIL.

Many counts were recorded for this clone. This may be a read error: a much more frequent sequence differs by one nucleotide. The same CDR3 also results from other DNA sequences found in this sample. CDR3 sequence: CASSLGQETQYF. The CDR3 coding sequence is TGCGCCAGCAGCTTAGGCCAAGAGACCCAGTACTTC. This chain connects TRBV7-9 to TRBJ2-5; D remains unclear. The CDR3 runs 12 residues. In germline, CDR1 is SEHNR, CDR2 FQNEAQ (reference sequence).

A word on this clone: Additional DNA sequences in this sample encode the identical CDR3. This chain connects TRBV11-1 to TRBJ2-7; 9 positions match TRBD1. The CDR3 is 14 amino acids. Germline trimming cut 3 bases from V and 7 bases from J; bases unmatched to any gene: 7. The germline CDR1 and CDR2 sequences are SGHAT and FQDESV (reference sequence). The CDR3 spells CASSFGTGLQEQYF. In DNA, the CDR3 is TGTGCCAGCAGCTTCGGGACAGGGTTACAAGAGCAGTACTTC.

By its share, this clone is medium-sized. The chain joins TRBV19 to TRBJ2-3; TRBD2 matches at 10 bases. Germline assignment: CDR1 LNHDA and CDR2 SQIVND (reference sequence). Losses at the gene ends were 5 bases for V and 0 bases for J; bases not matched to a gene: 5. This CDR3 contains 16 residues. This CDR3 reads CASSLSTSGSTDTQYF. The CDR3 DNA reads TGTGCCAGTAGTTTATCGACTAGCGGGAGCACAGATACGCAGTATTTT.

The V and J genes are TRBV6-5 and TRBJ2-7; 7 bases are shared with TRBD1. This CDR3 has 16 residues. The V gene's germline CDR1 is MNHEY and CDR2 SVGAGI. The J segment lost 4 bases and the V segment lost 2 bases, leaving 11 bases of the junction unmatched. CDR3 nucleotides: TGTGCCAGCAGTTACAGGACAGGAGCAATCCTGTACGAGCAGTACTTC. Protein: CASSYRTGAILYEQYF.

The CDR3 spells CAWSGMGQAFF. CDR3 nucleotides: TGTGCCTGGAGTGGAATGGGACAGGCTTTCTTT. The chain couples TRBV30 to TRBJ1-1; 7 bases fit TRBD1. V lost 1 base to trimming and J lost 11 bases; unmatched junction nucleotides: 4. Germline lookup yields CDR1 GTSNPN and CDR2 SVGIG (reference sequence). This CDR3 contains 11 residues.

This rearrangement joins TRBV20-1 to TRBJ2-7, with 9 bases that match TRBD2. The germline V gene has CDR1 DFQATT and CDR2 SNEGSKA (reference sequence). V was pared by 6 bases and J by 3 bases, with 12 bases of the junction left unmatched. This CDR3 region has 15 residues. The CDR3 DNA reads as TGCAGTGCCTCGACCGCGGCTAGCGGGAACTACGAGCAGTACTTC. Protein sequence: CSASTAASGNYEQYF.

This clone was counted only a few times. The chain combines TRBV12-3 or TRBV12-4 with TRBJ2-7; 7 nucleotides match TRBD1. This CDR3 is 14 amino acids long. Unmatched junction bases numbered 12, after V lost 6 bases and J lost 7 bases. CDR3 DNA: TGTGCCAGCAGCGAGACAGGGTTTTCTAGAGAGCAGTACTTC. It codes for CASSETGFSREQYF.